Reported below is one T cell receptor (beta chain). The data are from a study of T cell responses to AZD1222 COVID-19 vaccine. Sequencing was performed with immunoSEQ multiplex PCR; in TCRdb, only in-frame clones are kept and a portion is missing. The data show approximately 110,000 clones, with around 90% seen just once and 3.5% to 4.5% held by the top ten. Source: peripheral blood, taken on day 0 of AZD1222 vaccination. This clonotype originated in an adult in good health.

DNA for the CDR3: TGTGCCAGCAGGGTCCGGCTAGCGGGAGGGCATAAGAACACCGGGGAGCTGTTTTTT. This sequence encodes CASRVRLAGGHKNTGELFF. J is TRBJ2-2 and V is TRBV28; 12 bases line up with TRBD2. The CDR3 sequence is 19 residues long. V trimming: 6 bases; J trimming: 1 base; junction bases outside the gene matches: 12. Germline V gene lookup returns CDR1 MDHEN and CDR2 SYDVKM.